The T cell receptor (beta chain) under discussion was sequenced for a study of control samples from healthy donors and cancer patients. Repertoires were generated with immunoSEQ multiplex PCR, while TCRdb's copy carries only in-frame clones and drops some. Of 130,000 or so clones in the sample, approximately 89% were seen once. This TCR was sampled from a man aged 50 or older with head and neck cancer. The sequenced material came from PBMCs.

CDR3 in amino acids: CASSPHMTDTGELFF. In DNA, the CDR3 is TGTGCCAGCAGCCCACACATGACTGACACCGGGGAGCTGTTTTTT. This chain uses TRBV7-3 with TRBJ2-2; no clear D. Germline loops: CDR1 SGHTA, CDR2 FQGTGA. The CDR3 is 15 residues long. V dropped 5 bases and J dropped 3 bases, with 13 bases sitting between them. Complete variable domain (other parts from reference TRBV7-3 and TRBJ2-2): GAGVSQTPSNKVTEKGKYVELRCDPISGHTALYWYRQSLGQGPEFLIYFQGTGAADDSGLPNDRFFAVRPEGSVSTLKIQRTERGDSAVYLCASSPHMTDTGELFFGEGSRLTVL.